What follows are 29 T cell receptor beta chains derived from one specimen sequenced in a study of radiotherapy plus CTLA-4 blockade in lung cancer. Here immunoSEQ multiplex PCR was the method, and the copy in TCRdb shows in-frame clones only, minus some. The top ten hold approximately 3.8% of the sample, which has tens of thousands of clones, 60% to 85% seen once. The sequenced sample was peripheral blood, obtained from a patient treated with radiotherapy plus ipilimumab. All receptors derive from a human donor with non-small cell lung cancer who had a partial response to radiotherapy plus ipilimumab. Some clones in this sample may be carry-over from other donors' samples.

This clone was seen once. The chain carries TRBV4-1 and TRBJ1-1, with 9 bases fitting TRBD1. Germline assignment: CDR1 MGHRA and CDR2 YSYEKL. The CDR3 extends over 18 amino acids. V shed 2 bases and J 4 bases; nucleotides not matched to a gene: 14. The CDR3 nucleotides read TGCGCCAGCAGCCAACTAGTAAACAGGGGGCTCTTCGGCACTGAAGCTTTCTTT. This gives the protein CASSQLVNRGLFGTEAFF.

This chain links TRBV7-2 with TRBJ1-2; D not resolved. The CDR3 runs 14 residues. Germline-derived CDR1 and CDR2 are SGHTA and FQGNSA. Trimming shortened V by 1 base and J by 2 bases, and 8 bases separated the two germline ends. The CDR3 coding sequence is TGTGCCAGCAGCTTAGGTCCAGTAAACTATGGCTACACCTTC. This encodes CASSLGPVNYGYTF. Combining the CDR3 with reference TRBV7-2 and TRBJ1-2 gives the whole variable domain GAGVSQSPSNKVTEKGKDVELRCDPISGHTALYWYRQSLGQGLEFLIYFQGNSAPDKSGLPSDRFSAERTGGSVSTLTIQRTQQEDSAVYLCASSLGPVNYGYTFGSGTRLTVV.

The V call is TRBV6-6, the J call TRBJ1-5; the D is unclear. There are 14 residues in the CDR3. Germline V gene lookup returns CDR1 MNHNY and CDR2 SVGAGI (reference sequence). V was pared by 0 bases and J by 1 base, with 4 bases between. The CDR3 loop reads CASSYSSSNQPQHF. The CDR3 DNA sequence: TGTGCCAGCAGTTACTCGAGCAGCAATCAGCCCCAGCATTTT.

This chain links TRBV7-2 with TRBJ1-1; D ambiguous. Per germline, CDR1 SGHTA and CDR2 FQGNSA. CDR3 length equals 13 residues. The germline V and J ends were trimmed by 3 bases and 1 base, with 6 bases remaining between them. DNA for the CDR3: TGTGCCAGCAGCTTTTTCTGGAACACTGAAGCTTTCTTT. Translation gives CASSFFWNTEAFF.

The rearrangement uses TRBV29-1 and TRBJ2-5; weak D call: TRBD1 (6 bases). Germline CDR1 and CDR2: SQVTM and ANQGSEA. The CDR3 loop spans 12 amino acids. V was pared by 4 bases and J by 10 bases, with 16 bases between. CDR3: CSVGQVKRSQYF. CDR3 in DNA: TGCAGCGTTGGACAGGTCAAGAGAAGCCAGTACTTC.

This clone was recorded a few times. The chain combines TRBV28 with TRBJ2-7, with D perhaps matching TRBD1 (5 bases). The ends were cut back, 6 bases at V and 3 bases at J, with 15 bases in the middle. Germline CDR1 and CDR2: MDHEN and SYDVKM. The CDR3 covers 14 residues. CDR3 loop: CASRKVRGLYEQYF. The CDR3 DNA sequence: TGTGCCAGCAGGAAAGTTAGGGGCCTCTACGAGCAGTACTTC.

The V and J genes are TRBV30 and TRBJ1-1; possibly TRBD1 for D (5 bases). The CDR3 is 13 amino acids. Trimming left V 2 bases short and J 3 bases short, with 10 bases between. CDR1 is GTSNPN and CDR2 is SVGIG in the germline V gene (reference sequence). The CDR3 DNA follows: TGTGCCTGGAGTACGACGGGGGACACTGAAGCTTTCTTT. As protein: CAWSTTGDTEAFF.

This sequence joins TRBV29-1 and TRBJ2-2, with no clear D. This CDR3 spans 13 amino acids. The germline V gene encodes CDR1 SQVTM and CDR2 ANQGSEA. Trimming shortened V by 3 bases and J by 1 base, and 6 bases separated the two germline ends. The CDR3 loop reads CSVDERNTGELFF. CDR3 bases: TGCAGCGTTGATGAGCGGAACACCGGGGAGCTGTTTTTT.

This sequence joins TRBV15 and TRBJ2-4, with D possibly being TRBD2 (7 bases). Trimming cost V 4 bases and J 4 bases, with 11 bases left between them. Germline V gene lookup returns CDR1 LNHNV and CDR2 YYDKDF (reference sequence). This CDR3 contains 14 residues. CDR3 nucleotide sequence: TGTGCCACCAGCACCCGGGGGGCAAAAAACATTCAGTACTTC. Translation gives CATSTRGAKNIQYF.

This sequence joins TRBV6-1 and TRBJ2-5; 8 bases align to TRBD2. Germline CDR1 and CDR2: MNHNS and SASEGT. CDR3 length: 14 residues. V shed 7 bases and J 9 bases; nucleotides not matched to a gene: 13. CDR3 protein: CASTPGGREWSQYF. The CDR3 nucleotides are TGTGCCAGCACCCCGGGGGGGCGGGAGTGGTCCCAGTACTTC.

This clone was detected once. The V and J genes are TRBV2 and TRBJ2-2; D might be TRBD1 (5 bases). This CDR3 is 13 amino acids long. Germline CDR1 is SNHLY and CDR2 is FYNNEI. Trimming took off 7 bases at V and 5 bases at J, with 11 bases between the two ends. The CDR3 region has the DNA TGTGCCAGCAAGCAGGGAAGTACCGGGGAGCTGTTTTTT. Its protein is CASKQGSTGELFF.

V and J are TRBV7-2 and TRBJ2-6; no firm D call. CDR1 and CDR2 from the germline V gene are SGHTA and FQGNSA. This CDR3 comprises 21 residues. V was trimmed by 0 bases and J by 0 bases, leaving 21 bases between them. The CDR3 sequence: CASSLATARSSSDSGANVLTF. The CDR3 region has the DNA TGTGCCAGCAGCTTAGCCACCGCTAGGTCCTCCTCCGACTCTGGGGCCAACGTCCTGACTTTC.

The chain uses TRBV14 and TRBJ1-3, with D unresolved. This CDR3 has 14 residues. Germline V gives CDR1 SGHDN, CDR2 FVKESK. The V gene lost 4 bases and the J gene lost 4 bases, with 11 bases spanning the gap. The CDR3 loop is CASSPRPRGNTIYF. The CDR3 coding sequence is TGTGCCAGCAGCCCCCGACCCAGGGGAAACACCATATATTTT.

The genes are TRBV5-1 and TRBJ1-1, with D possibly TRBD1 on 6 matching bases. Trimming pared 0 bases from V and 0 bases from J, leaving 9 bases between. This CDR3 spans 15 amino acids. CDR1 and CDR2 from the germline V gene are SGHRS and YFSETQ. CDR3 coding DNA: TGCGCCAGCAGCTTGGCCGGGACACTGAACACTGAAGCTTTCTTT. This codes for CASSLAGTLNTEAFF.

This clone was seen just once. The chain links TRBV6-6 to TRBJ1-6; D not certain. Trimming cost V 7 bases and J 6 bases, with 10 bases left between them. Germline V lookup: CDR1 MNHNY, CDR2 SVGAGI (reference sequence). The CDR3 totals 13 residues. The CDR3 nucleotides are TGTGCCAGCACGGTTAACGTTAATTCACCCCTCCACTTT. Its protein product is CASTVNVNSPLHF.

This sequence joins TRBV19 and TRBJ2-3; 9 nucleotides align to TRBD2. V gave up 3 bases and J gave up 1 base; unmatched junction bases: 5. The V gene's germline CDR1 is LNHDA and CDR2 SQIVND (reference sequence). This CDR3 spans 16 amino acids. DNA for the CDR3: TGTGCCAGTAGTATTGGGGTAGCGGGGGGCACAGATACGCAGTATTTT. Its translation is CASSIGVAGGTDTQYF. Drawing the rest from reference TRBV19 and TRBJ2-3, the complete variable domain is DGGITQSPKYLFRKEGQNVTLSCEQNLNHDAMYWYRQDPGQGLRLIYYSQIVNDFQKGDIAEGYSVSREKKESFPLTVTSAQKNPTAFYLCASSIGVAGGTDTQYFGPGTRLTVL.

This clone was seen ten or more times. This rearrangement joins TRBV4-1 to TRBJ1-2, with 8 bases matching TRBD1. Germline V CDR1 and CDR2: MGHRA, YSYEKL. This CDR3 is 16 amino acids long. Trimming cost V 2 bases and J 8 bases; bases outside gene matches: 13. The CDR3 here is CASSQSWVRGPQGYTF. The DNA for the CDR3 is TGCGCCAGCAGCCAATCCTGGGTCAGGGGGCCCCAAGGCTACACCTTC.

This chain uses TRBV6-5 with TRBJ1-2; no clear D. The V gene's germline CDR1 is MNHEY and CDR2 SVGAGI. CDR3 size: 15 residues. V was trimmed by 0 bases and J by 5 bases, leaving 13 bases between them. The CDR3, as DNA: TGTGCCAGCAGTTACTCTATCCGGGTCGGGTATGGCTACACCTTC. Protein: CASSYSIRVGYGYTF.

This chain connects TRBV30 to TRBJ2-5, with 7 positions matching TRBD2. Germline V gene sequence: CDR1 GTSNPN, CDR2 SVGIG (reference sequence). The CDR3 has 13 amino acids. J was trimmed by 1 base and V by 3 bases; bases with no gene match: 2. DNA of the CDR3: TGTGCCTGGAGGGGACTACCCCAAGAGACCCAGTACTTC. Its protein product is CAWRGLPQETQYF.

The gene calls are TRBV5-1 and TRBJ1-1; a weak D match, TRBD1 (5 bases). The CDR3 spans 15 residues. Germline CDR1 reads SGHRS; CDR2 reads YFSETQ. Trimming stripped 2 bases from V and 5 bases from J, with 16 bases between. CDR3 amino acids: CASSLSPGRSTEAFF. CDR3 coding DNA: TGCGCCAGCAGCTTAAGTCCAGGGAGGAGTACTGAAGCTTTCTTT.

The CDR3 DNA follows: TGTGCCAGCAGCCAAGCACAGGGGTTGGGCGAGACCCAGTACTTC. Translating it yields CASSQAQGLGETQYF. The V gene is TRBV4-2, the J gene TRBJ2-5; 7 bases match TRBD1. The CDR3 extends over 15 amino acids. Per germline, CDR1 LGHNA and CDR2 YNFKEQ. Trimming cost V 1 base and J 5 bases; bases outside gene matches: 7.

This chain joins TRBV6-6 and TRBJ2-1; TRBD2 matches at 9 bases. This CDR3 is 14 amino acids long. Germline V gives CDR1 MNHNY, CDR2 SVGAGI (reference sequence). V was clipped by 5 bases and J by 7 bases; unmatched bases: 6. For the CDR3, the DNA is TGTGCCAGCAGTCCGCGGGGGGGCAGAAATGAGCAGTTCTTC. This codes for CASSPRGGRNEQFF.

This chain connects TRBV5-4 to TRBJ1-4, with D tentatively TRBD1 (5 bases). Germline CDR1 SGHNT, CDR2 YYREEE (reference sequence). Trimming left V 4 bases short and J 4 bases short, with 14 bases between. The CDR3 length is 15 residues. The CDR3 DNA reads TGTGCCAGCAGCCCCCGCGGGACGGATAATGAAAAACTGTTTTTT. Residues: CASSPRGTDNEKLFF.

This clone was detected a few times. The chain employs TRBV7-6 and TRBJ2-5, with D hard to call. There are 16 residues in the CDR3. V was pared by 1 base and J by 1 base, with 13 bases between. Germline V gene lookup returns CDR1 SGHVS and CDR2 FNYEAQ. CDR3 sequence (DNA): TGTGCCAGCAGCTTAGGGCTAGGTGGGTTCCAAGAGACCCAGTACTTC. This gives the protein CASSLGLGGFQETQYF. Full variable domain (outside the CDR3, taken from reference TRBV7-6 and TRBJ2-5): GAGVSQSPRYKVTKRGQDVALRCDPISGHVSLYWYRQALGQGPEFLTYFNYEAQQDKSGLPNDRFSAERPEGSISTLTIQRTEQRDSAMYRCASSLGLGGFQETQYFGPGTRLLVL.

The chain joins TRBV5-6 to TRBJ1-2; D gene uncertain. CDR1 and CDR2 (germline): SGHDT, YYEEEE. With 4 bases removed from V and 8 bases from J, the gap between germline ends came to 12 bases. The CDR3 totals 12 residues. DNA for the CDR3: TGTGCCAGCAGCCAGGACTGGGAGGGCTACACCTTC. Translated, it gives CASSQDWEGYTF.

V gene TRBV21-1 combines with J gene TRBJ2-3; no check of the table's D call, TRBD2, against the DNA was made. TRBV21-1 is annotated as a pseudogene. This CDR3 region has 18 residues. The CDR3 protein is CASSKEAWLAGRSDTQYF. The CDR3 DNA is TGTGCCAGCAGCAAAGAAGCGTGGCTAGCGGGAAGGTCAGATACGCAGTATTTT.

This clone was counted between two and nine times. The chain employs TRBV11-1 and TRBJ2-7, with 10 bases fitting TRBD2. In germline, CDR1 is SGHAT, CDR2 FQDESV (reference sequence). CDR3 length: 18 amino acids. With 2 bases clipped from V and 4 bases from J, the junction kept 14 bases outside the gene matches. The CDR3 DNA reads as TGTGCCAGCAGCTTATGGCCCAACGGGGAGACTAGCGGGTACGAGCAGTACTTC. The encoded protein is CASSLWPNGETSGYEQYF.

The chain's CDR3 is CASSRGQGRQETQYF. In nucleotides, the CDR3 is TGCGCCAGCAGCCGGGGACAGGGGAGGCAAGAGACCCAGTACTTC. This rearrangement joins TRBV5-1 to TRBJ2-5; 10 nucleotides agree with TRBD1. With V trimmed by 4 bases and J by 2 bases, 5 bases remained unmatched. The CDR3 covers 15 residues. Germline V lookup: CDR1 SGHRS, CDR2 YFSETQ.

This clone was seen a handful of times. CDR3 bases: TGTGCCAGCAGCTTAGGGGGACAGACCCTTAACTATGGCTACACCTTC. Translated, it gives CASSLGGQTLNYGYTF. V is TRBV11-2 and J is TRBJ1-2, with 7 bases identical to TRBD1. CDR3 length: 16 residues. Germline values: CDR1 SGHAT, CDR2 FQNNGV. V dropped 1 base and J dropped 1; count of bases not matched to a gene: 6.